Sequencing of this T cell receptor beta chain was carried out in a study of shared clonotypes between healthy human individuals. The CDR3 totals 16 residues. Trimming took 0 bases from V and 5 from J; bases not matched to a gene: 6. Germline lookup yields CDR1 MNHNS and CDR2 SASEGT. Naivety among CD8 cells was defined by CD45RO negativity and positive CCR7 selection, thereby excluding terminally differentiated effector memory CD45RA+ cells. Clones were sequenced by immunoSEQ multiplex PCR, and TCRdb holds only the in-frame ones, with some missing. Of about 1.9 million clones in the sample, 93% were seen once.

V is TRBV6-1 and J is TRBJ2-3; TRBD2 matches 9 bases. The origin of this receptor is a man between 18 and 29 years old in good health. Some clones in this sample may be carry-over from other donors' samples. The sample consisted of naive CD8+ T cells from PBMCs. CDR3 residues: CASSEARGGEGDTQYF. The CDR3 bases are TGTGCCAGCAGTGAAGCGCGGGGGGGTGAGGGAGATACGCAGTATTTT.